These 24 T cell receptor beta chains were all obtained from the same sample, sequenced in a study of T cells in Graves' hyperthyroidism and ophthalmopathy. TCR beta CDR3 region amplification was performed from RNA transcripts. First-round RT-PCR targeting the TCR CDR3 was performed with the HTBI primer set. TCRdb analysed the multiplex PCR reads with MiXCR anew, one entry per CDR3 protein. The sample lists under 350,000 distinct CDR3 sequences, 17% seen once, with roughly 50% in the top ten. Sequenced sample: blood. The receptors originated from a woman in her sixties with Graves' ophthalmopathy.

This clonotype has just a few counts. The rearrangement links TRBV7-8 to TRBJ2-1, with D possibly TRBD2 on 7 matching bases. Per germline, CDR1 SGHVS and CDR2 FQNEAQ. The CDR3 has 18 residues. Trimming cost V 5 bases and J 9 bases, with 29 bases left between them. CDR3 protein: CASSPRGGVAGVSSEQFF. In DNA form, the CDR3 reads TGTGCCAGCAGCCCAAGGGGGGGGGTCGCGGGAGTTTCGAGTGAGCAGTTCTTC.

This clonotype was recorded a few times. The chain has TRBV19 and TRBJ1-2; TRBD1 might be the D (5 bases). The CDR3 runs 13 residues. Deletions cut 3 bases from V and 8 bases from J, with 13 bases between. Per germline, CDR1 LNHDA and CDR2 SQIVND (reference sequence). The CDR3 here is CASSISSGYGYTF. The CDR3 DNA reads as TGTGCCAGTAGTATTTCGTCAGGGTACGGCTACACCTTC.

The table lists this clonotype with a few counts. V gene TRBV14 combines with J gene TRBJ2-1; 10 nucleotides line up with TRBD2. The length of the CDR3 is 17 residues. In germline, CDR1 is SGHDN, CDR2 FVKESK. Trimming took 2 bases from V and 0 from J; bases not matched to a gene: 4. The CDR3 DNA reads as TGTGCCAGCAGCCAAAGCGGGGGGGCGAGCTCCTACAATGAGCAGTTCTTC. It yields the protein CASSQSGGASSYNEQFF.

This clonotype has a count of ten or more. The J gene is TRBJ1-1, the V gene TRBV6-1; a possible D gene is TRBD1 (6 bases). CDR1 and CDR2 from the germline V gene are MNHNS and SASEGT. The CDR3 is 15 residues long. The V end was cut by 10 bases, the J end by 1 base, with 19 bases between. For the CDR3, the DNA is TGTGCCACACAGGGTCTGCGGAAAGGGAACACTGAAGCTTTCTTT. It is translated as CATQGLRKGNTEAFF.

In nucleotides, the CDR3 is TGTGCCTGGAGTGTAGGGGGCTTGTGGGAAAAACTGTTTTTT. Its protein product is CAWSVGGLWEKLFF. The genes are TRBV30 and TRBJ1-4; 7 positions agree with TRBD1. The CDR3 has 14 amino acids. In germline, CDR1 is GTSNPN, CDR2 SVGIG (reference sequence). The J segment lost 8 bases and the V segment lost 0 bases, leaving 6 bases of the junction unmatched.

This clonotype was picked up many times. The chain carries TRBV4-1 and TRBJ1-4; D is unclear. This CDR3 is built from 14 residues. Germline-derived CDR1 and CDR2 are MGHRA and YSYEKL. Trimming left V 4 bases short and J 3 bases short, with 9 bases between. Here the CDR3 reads CASSRASPNEKLFF. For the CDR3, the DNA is TGCGCCAGCAGCCGGGCTAGCCCTAATGAAAAACTGTTTTTT.

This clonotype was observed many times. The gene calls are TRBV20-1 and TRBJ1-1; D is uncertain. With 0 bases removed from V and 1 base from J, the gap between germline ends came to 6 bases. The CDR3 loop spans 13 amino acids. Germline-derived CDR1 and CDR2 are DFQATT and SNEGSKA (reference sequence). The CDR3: CSARDNGNTEAFF. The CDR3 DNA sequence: TGCAGTGCTAGAGATAATGGGAACACTGAAGCTTTCTTT.

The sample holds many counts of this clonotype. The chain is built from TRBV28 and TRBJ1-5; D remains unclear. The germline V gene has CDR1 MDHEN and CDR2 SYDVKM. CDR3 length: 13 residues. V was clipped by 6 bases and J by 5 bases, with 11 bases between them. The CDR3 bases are TGTGCCAGCAGGGTCTTCGGGGATCAGCCCCAGCATTTT. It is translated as CASRVFGDQPQHF. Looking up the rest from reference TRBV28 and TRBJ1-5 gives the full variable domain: DVKVTQSSRYLVKRTGEKVFLECVQDMDHENMFWYRQDPGLGLRLIYFSYDVKMKEKGDIPEGYSVSREKKERFSLILESASTNQTSMYLCASRVFGDQPQHFGDGTRLSIL.

CDR3 in DNA: TGTGCCACGGGGCTAGCGGCAGAGACCCAGTACTTC. The encoded protein is CATGLAAETQYF. This chain links TRBV7-9 with TRBJ2-5; TRBD2 agrees at 7 bases. The CDR3 is made up of 12 amino acids. V trimming: 10 bases; J trimming: 4 bases; junction bases outside the gene matches: 6. Germline values: CDR1 SEHNR, CDR2 FQNEAQ (reference sequence).

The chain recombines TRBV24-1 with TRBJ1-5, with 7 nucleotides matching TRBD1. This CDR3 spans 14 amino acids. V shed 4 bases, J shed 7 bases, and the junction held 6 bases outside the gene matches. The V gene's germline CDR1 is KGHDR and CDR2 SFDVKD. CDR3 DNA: TGTGCCACCAGTGACAGGGACAGTCGGCAGCCCCAGCATTTT. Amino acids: CATSDRDSRQPQHF.

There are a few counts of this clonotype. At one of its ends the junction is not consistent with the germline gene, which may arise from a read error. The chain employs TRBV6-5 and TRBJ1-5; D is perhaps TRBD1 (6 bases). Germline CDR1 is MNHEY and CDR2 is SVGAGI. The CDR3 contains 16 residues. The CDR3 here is CASSYPGDTSNQLQHF. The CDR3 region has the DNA TGTGCCAGCAGTTACCCAGGGGACACGAGCAATCAGCTCCAGCATTTT.

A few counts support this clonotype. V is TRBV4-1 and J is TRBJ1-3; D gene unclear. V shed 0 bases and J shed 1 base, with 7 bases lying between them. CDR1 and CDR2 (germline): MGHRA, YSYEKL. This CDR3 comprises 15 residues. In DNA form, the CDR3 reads TGCGCCAGCAGCCAAGATAAGGGATCTGGAAACACCATATATTTT. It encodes CASSQDKGSGNTIYF.

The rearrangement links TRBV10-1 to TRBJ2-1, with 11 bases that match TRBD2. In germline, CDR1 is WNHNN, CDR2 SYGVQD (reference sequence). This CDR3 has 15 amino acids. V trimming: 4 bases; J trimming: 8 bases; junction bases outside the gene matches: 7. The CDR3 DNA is TGCGCCAGCAGTGGTCCTAGCGGGGGGATCGATGAGCAGTTCTTC. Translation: CASSGPSGGIDEQFF.

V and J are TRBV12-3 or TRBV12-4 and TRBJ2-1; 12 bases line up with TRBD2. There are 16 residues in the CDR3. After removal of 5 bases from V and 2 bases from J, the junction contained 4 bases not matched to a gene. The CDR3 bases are TGTGCCAGCAGTCGACTAGCGGGGGCCGCCTACAATGAGCAGTTCTTC. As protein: CASSRLAGAAYNEQFF.

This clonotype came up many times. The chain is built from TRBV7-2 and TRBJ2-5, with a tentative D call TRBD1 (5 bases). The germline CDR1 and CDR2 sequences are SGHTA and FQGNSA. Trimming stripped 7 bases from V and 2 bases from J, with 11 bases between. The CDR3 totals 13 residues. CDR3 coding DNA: TGTGCCAGCACCGCAGACAGACAAGAGACCCAGTACTTC. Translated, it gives CASTADRQETQYF.

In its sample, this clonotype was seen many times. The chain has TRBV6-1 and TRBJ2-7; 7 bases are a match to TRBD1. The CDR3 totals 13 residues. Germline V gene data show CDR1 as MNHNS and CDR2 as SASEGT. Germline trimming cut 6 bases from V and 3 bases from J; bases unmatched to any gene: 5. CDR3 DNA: TGTGCCAGCAGATCGGGACAGAACTACGAGCAGTACTTC. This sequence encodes CASRSGQNYEQYF.

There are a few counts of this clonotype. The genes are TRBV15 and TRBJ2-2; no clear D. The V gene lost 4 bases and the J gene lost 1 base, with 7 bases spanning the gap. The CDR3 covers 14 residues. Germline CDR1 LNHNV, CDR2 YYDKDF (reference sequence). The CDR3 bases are TGTGCCACCAGCATGGACCTGAACACCGGGGAGCTGTTTTTT. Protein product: CATSMDLNTGELFF.

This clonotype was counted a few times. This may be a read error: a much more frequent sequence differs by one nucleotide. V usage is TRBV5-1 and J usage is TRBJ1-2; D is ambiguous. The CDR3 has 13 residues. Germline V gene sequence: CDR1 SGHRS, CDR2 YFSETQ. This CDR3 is CASSLDGSYGCTF. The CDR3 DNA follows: TGCGCCAGCAGCTTGGACGGGTCCTATGGCTGCACCTTC.

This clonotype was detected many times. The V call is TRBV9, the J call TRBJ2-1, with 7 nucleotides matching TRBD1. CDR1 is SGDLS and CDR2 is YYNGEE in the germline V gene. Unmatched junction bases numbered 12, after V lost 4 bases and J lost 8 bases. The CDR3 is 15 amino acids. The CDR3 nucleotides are TGTGCCAGCAGCCCCTCAGGGGGATTGGACTATGAGCAGTTCTTC. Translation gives CASSPSGGLDYEQFF.

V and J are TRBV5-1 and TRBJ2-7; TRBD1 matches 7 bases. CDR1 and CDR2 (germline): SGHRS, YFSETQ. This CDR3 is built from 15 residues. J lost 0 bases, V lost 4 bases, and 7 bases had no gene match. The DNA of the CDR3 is TGCGCCAGCAGCCGAGAGGGACAGAGCTCCTACGAGCAGTACTTC. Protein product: CASSREGQSSYEQYF.

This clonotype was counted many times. CDR3 protein: CASSDTQDSPLHF. CDR3 in DNA: TGTGCCAGCAGCGACACCCAGGATTCACCCCTCCACTTT. The chain combines TRBV6-1 with TRBJ1-6, with D hard to call. Germline CDR1 is MNHNS and CDR2 is SASEGT. V lost 6 bases and J 8 bases, leaving 11 bases between the germline ends. This CDR3 comprises 13 residues.

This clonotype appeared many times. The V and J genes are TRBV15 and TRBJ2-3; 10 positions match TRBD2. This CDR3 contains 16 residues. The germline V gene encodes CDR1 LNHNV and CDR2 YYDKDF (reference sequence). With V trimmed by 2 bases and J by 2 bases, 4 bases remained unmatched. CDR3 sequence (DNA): TGTGCCACCAGCAGACGGACTAGCGGCTTCACAGATACGCAGTATTTT. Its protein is CATSRRTSGFTDTQYF.

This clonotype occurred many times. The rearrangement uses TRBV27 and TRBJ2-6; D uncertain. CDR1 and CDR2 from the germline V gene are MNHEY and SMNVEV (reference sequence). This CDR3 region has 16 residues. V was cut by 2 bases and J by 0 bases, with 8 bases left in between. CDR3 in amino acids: CASSLLDGSGANVLTF. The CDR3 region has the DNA TGTGCCAGCAGTTTACTGGACGGCTCTGGGGCCAACGTCCTGACTTTC. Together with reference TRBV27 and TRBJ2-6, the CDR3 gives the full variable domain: EAQVTQNPRYLITVTGKKLTVTCSQNMNHEYMSWYRQDPGLGLRQIYYSMNVEVTDKGDVPEGYKVSRKEKRNFPLILESPSPNQTSLYFCASSLLDGSGANVLTFGAGSRLTVL.

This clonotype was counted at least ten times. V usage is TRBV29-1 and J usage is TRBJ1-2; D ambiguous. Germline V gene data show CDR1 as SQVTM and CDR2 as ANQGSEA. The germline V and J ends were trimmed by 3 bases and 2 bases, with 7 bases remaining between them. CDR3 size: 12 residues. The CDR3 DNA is TGCAGCGTTGAGCCTTCCAACTATGGCTACACCTTC. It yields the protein CSVEPSNYGYTF. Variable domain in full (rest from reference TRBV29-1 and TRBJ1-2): SAVISQKPSRDICQRGTSLTIQCQVDSQVTMMFWYRQQPGQSLTLIATANQGSEATYESGFVIDKFPISRPNLTFSTLTVSNMSPEDSSIYLCSVEPSNYGYTFGSGTRLTVV.